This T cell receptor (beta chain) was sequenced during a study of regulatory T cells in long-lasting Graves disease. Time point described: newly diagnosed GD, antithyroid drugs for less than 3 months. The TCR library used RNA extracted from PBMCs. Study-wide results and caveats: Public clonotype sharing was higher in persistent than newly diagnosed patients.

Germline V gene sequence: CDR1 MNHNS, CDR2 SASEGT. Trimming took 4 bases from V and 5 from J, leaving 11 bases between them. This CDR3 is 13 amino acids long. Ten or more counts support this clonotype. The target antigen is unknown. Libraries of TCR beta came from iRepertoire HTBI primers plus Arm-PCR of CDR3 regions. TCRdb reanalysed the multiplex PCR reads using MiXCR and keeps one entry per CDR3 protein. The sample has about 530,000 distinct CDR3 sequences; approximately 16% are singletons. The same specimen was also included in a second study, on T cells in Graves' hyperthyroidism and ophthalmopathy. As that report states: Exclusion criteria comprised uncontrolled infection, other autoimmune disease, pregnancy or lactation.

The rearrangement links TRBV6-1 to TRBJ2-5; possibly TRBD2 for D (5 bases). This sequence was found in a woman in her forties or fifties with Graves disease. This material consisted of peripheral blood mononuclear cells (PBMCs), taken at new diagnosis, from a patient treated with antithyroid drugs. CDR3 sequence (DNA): TGTGCCAGCAGTGGGGAGTTGAAGGAGACCCAGTACTTC. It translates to CASSGELKETQYF.